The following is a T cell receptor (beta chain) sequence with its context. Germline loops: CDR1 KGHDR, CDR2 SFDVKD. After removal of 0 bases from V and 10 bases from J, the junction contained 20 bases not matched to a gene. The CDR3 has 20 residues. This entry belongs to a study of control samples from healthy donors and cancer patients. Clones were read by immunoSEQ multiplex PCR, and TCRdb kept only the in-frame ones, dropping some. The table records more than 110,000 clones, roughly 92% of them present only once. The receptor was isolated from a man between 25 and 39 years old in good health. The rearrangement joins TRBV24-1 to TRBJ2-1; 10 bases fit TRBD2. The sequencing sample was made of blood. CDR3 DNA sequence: TGTGCCACCAGTGATTTGATCAATCCTCTAGCGGGAGTGGGTCGGGTGGAGCAGTTCTTC. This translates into CATSDLINPLAGVGRVEQFF.